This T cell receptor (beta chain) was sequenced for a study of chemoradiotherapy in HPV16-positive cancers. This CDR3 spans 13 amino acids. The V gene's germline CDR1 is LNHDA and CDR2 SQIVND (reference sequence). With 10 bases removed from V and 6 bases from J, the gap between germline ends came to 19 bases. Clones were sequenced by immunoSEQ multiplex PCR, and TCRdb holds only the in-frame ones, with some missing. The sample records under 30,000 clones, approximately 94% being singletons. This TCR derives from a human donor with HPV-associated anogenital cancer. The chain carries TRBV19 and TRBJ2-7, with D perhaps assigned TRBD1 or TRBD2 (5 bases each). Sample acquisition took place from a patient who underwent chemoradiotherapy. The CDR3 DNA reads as TGTGCCACCCAACCGGGGCCACCCGGCGAGCAGTACTTC. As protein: CATQPGPPGEQYF.